Given below is one T cell receptor beta chain in context. What it recognizes is unknown. Separation by sorting yielded CD4+ and CD8+ T cells from PBMCs. Isolated RNA was reverse transcribed into cDNA used as the sequencing template. TCRdb's copy holds only in-frame clones and misses some; the assay was immunoSEQ multiplex PCR. Among 150,000 to 200,000 clones listed, 50% to 60% were seen once. The germline CDR1 and CDR2 sequences are SEHNR and FQNEAQ (reference sequence). The CDR3 has 15 residues. Losses at the gene ends were 8 bases for V and 4 bases for J; bases not matched to a gene: 11. These data belong to a study of CD8+ T cells in alopecia areata. Turning to the study itself: Patients in the treated group were given tofacitinib by mouth, 5 to 10 mg twice a day.

Study-wide points: Higher clonality than in normal scalp was seen in lesional scalp, especially alopecia totalis/universalis.

Specimen: CD4+ T cells sorted from blood, collected at week 0. V is TRBV7-9 and J is TRBJ1-2; 9 bases line up with TRBD1. The sequence was collected from a human donor with alopecia areata. The CDR3 DNA reads TGTGCCAGCGGTTCGACAGGGGGGCCGAGCTATGGCTACACCTTC. Amino acids: CASGSTGGPSYGYTF.